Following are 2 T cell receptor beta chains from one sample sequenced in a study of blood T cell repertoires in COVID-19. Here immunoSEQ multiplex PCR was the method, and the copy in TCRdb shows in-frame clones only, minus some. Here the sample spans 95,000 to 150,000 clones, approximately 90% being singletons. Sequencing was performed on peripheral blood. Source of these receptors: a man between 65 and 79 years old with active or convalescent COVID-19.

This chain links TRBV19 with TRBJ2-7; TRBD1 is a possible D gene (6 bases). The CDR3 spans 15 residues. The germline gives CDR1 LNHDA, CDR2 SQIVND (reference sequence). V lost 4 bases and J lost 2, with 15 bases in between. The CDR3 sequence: CASSNPGQLTYEQYF. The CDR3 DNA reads TGTGCCAGTAGTAATCCTGGACAGCTTACCTACGAGCAGTACTTC. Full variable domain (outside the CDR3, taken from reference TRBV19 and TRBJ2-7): DGGITQSPKYLFRKEGQNVTLSCEQNLNHDAMYWYRQDPGQGLRLIYYSQIVNDFQKGDIAEGYSVSREKKESFPLTVTSAQKNPTAFYLCASSNPGQLTYEQYFGPGTRLTVT.

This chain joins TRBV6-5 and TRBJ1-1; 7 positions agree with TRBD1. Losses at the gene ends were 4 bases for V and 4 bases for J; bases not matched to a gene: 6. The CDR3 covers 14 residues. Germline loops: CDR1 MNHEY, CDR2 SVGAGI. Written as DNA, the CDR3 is TGTGCCAGCAGTTCTAGACAGGGAGGCACTGAAGCTTTCTTT. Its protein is CASSSRQGGTEAFF.